This T cell receptor beta chain originates from a study of technical replicates of blood from several donors. Assay: immunoSEQ multiplex PCR; the TCRdb copy retains only in-frame clones and omits some. The sample holds some 62,000 clones, about 88% seen once. This TCR came from a human donor in good health. Some clones in this sample may be carry-over from other donors' samples. The sequenced sample was PBMCs.

The CDR3 sequence: CASKSAGGEQYF. The CDR3 DNA follows: TGTGCCAGCAAATCCGCGGGAGGCGAGCAGTACTTC. The chain joins TRBV6-6 to TRBJ2-7, with TRBD2 matching over 8 bases. CDR1 MNHNY and CDR2 SVGAGI come from the germline V gene (reference sequence). The ends lost 7 bases at V and 6 bases at J; junction bases unmatched: 5. The CDR3 sequence is 12 residues long.